A selection of T cell receptor beta chains follows, all from one sample in a study of cytomegalovirus exposure and HLA in healthy donors. Using immunoSEQ multiplex PCR, the repertoire was profiled, and TCRdb retains in-frame clones only, with some absent. Of 120,000 to 150,000 clones in the sample, 75% were seen once. The sequencing sample was made of PBMCs. Receptor source: a man aged 40-50 years in good health and CMV-seronegative. CDR3s include the opening cysteine and the closing phenylalanine or tryptophan. A D gene is named only where the DNA matches it firmly. The size field is filled for only some rows; it gives once, few, many or a size class.

TGTGCCAGCAGTGCCGTAGGGGACACTGAAGCTTTCTTT | CASSAVGDTEAFF | NA | few | TRBJ1-1 | TRBV6-5
TGTGCCAGCAGTAAAGCCGGGGGTTACACAGATACGCAGTATTTT | CASSKAGGYTDTQYF | NA | NA | TRBJ2-3 | TRBV6-6
TGTGCCAGCAGTTTAGTGGGGCGCGGCTACACCTTC | CASSLVGRGYTF | NA | once | TRBJ1-2 | TRBV28
TGTGCCAGCAGCTTAACGGGACAGACCTACGAGCAGTACTTC | CASSLTGQTYEQYF | TRBD1 | NA | TRBJ2-7 | TRBV5-6
TGTGCCAGTGCACAGGGGTTCTATGGCTACACCTTC | CASAQGFYGYTF | TRBD1 | NA | TRBJ1-2 | TRBV19
TGTGCCAGCACGGACAGCCAAGAGACCCAGTACTTC | CASTDSQETQYF | NA | once | TRBJ2-5 | TRBV6-5
TGTGCCAGCAGCGGGACGGACAGAATAGCCAAAAACATTCAGTACTTC | CASSGTDRIAKNIQYF | NA | NA | TRBJ2-4 | TRBV7-9
TGTGCCAGCAGTTACCAGCAGGGGGTAGGCGAGCAGTACTTC | CASSYQQGVGEQYF | TRBD1 | NA | TRBJ2-7 | TRBV6-5
TGCGCCAGCAGCTTGGAACCTAGCTACACAGATACGCAGTATTTT | CASSLEPSYTDTQYF | NA | NA | TRBJ2-3 | TRBV5-1
TGTGCCAGTAGAGACGGGGGGCGTCACGAGCAGTTCTTC | CASRDGGRHEQFF | NA | once | TRBJ2-1 | TRBV19
TGTGCCAGCAGTTATCAAGGTGGGCTTTCACCCCTCCACTTT | CASSYQGGLSPLHF | NA | NA | TRBJ1-6 | TRBV6-1
TGTGCCAGCGAACAGATGAGCACAGATACGCAGTATTTT | CASEQMSTDTQYF | NA | NA | TRBJ2-3 | TRBV9
TGCGCCAGCAGTGAGTCGAGAGGGCAGCCCCAGCATTTT | CASSESRGQPQHF | NA | NA | TRBJ1-5 | TRBV10-2
TGCGCCAGCAGCCCAGACAGGGCGAATTCACCCCTCCACTTT | CASSPDRANSPLHF | TRBD1 | NA | TRBJ1-6 | TRBV5-1
TGTGCCAGCAGCGGACAGGACTCCTACGAGCAGTACTTC | CASSGQDSYEQYF | TRBD1 | NA | TRBJ2-7 | TRBV6-5
TGTGCCAGCAGCTTGGGGGGAGTGGGGACTGAAGCTTTCTTT | CASSLGGVGTEAFF | NA | NA | TRBJ1-1 | TRBV5-6
TGTGCCAGTAGCCCCGGTTTGATGGCCTATAATTCACCCCTCCACTTT | CASSPGLMAYNSPLHF | NA | few | TRBJ1-6 | TRBV19
TGTGCCAGTAGTATAGATCTAGGGGGCCTTGAAGCTTTCTTT | CASSIDLGGLEAFF | TRBD1 | once | TRBJ1-1 | TRBV19
TGTGCCAGCAGTAAGACTTTCACCGGGGAGCTGTTTTTT | CASSKTFTGELFF | NA | NA | TRBJ2-2 | TRBV6-5
TGCGCCAGCAGCCATGGAGGAGGATCGGCAACTAATGAAAAACTGTTTTTT | CASSHGGGSATNEKLFF | NA | NA | TRBJ1-4 | TRBV5-1
TGTGCCAGCAGCTTACAGGTGAACACTGAAGCTTTCTTT | CASSLQVNTEAFF | NA | few | TRBJ1-1 | TRBV7-6
TGTGCCAGCAGCTTCGGGGGAAGCAGGGTTTGGTACGGGCCTAATCAGCCCCAGCATTTT | CASSFGGSRVWYGPNQPQHF | NA | NA | TRBJ1-5 | TRBV5-8
TGTGCCACCAGCAGAGATCGTAGGACAGGGCCCAGGTATGGCTACACCTTC | CATSRDRRTGPRYGYTF | TRBD1 | NA | TRBJ1-2 | TRBV15
TGTGCCAGCAGCCCGCGACTAATGAACACTGAAGCTTTCTTT | CASSPRLMNTEAFF | NA | NA | TRBJ1-1 | TRBV4-2
TGTGCCAGCAGCCCGGGTCCCGGGACAGTCCCCTCTGGAAACACCATATATTTT | CASSPGPGTVPSGNTIYF | TRBD1 | NA | TRBJ1-3 | TRBV7-2
TGCAGCGGAGATTCAAACTATGGCTACACCTTC | CSGDSNYGYTF | NA | few | TRBJ1-2 | TRBV29-1
TGTGCCAGCAGCCGACCGGCGGTGGGGGCTACTGAAGCTTTCTTT | CASSRPAVGATEAFF | NA | NA | TRBJ1-1 | TRBV6-5
TGTGCCAGCAGCTTGGCCCCCGAGGGAGGGCATGAAAAACTGTTTTTT | CASSLAPEGGHEKLFF | NA | NA | TRBJ1-4 | TRBV5-4
TGTGCCAGCAGGCCCGTGACTAGCGACGTTGAGCAGTTCTTC | CASRPVTSDVEQFF | TRBD2 | NA | TRBJ2-1 | TRBV6-5
TGTGCCAGCAGCTTGTTGCGGGTAAGCACAGATACGCAGTATTTT | CASSLLRVSTDTQYF | NA | NA | TRBJ2-3 | TRBV13
TGTGCCAGCAGCGTAGATAGGGGCGCTGAAGCTTTCTTT | CASSVDRGAEAFF | NA | NA | TRBJ1-1 | TRBV9
TGTGCCAGCAGCCCCGGGACTAGCGGGGCCTACGAGCAGTACTTC | CASSPGTSGAYEQYF | TRBD2 | NA | TRBJ2-7 | TRBV4-2
TGCGCCAGCAGCCAAGGACAGGCCTACGAGCAGTACTTC | CASSQGQAYEQYF | NA | NA | TRBJ2-7 | TRBV4-3
TGCGCCAGCAGCTTCCGGACTATAAACACCGGGGAGCTGTTTTTT | CASSFRTINTGELFF | NA | NA | TRBJ2-2 | TRBV5-1
TGCAGCGCGGACAGTACGAACACCGGGGAGCTGTTTTTT | CSADSTNTGELFF | NA | NA | TRBJ2-2 | TRBV29-1
TGCGCCAGCAGCCAAGGAGCGACCACCGGGGTTAAGGCGGCCCAGCATTTT | CASSQGATTGVKAAQHF | NA | NA | TRBJ1-5 | TRBV4-1
TGTGCCAGCAGCTCAACCGGCTTGGGGAGCACTAATGAAAAACTGTTTTTT | CASSSTGLGSTNEKLFF | NA | NA | TRBJ1-4 | TRBV13
TGTGCCAGTAGTATGTCAGGGGGGCGGCAGACCCAGTACTTC | CASSMSGGRQTQYF | NA | NA | TRBJ2-5 | TRBV19
TGTGCCAGCAGTCGAGGAAGCCTCACTCCGTATGGCTACACCTTC | CASSRGSLTPYGYTF | NA | NA | TRBJ1-2 | TRBV4-2
TGCGCCAGCAGCCAAGATCGAGATTACGTGTACACCATATATTTT | CASSQDRDYVYTIYF | NA | few | TRBJ1-3 | TRBV4-3
TGTGCCAGCAGCTTTTCCCGGGGACAGGGGGCGTGGAATGGGCAGTTCTTC | CASSFSRGQGAWNGQFF | TRBD1 | NA | TRBJ2-1 | TRBV11-3
TGTGCCAGCAGATCGGGGGGGGCTTACAATGAGCAGTTCTTC | CASRSGGAYNEQFF | TRBD2 | NA | TRBJ2-1 | TRBV7-3
TGTGCCAGCAGCTTCGTAGGACATATGAACACTGAAGCTTTCTTT | CASSFVGHMNTEAFF | NA | NA | TRBJ1-1 | TRBV7-9
TGTGCCAGTAGTAAGAGGGGACAGGGTAACACCGGGGAGCTGTTTTTT | CASSKRGQGNTGELFF | TRBD1 | NA | TRBJ2-2 | TRBV19
TGTGCCAGCAGTGAAGCAGGGTGGGATGGCTACACCTTC | CASSEAGWDGYTF | NA | NA | TRBJ1-2 | TRBV6-5
TGTGCCAGCAGCTTAGCGAGTGCGGACTACGAGCAGTACTTC | CASSLASADYEQYF | NA | NA | TRBJ2-7 | TRBV11-2
TGTGCCAGCAGCTTCGACAGGGGGACTGAAGCTTTCTTT | CASSFDRGTEAFF | TRBD1 | NA | TRBJ1-1 | TRBV11-3
TGTGCCAGCAGCTCAAGACAGGGGGCGATGGAAAAACTGTTTTTT | CASSSRQGAMEKLFF | TRBD1 | NA | TRBJ1-4 | TRBV7-3
TGTGCCAGCTCACCACCGCGTGGAGGGGACACTGAAGCTTTCTTT | CASSPPRGGDTEAFF | NA | NA | TRBJ1-1 | TRBV18
TGTGCCAGCAGCGTAGCCCAGGATAATTCACCCCTCCACTTT | CASSVAQDNSPLHF | NA | NA | TRBJ1-6 | TRBV9
TGTGCCAGCAGCTACAGTGTGACTAGTTCTAGTCGGAGTCCAGATACGCAGTATTTT | CASSYSVTSSSRSPDTQYF | NA | NA | TRBJ2-3 | TRBV7-2
TGTGCCAGCAGTTATTACGGACAGGGTTACGAGCAGTACTTC | CASSYYGQGYEQYF | TRBD1 | few | TRBJ2-7 | TRBV6-6
TGTGCCAGCAGCTATGGACAGTTCTCTGGAAACACCATATATTTT | CASSYGQFSGNTIYF | NA | once | TRBJ1-3 | TRBV5-8
TGTGCCAGTAGTATCCTACAGGCGAACACTGAAGCTTTCTTT | CASSILQANTEAFF | NA | NA | TRBJ1-1 | TRBV19
TGCGCCAGCAGCTTGCAGGGGACCTACGAGCAGTACTTC | CASSLQGTYEQYF | NA | once | TRBJ2-7 | TRBV5-1
TGTGCCAGCAGCTCAAAGGGGGCCACGCTCTACAATGAGCAGTTCTTC | CASSSKGATLYNEQFF | TRBD1 | NA | TRBJ2-1 | TRBV7-3
TGCGCCAGCAGCTTGGGACTCCTAGGCAATCAGCCCCAGCATTTT | CASSLGLLGNQPQHF | NA | few | TRBJ1-5 | TRBV5-1